This T cell receptor beta chain originates from a study of CD8 T cells in Susac syndrome. Study outcomes and limitations: By the study's own acknowledgment, its TCR sequencing and HLA analysis included relatively few individuals.

RNA totalling about 0.5 to 1 ug underwent reverse transcription with random hexamers. The method of amplification for TCR beta CDR3 was immunoSEQ multiplex PCR, covering 54 Vbeta and 13 Jbeta. TCRdb analysed the immunoSEQ multiplex PCR reads with MiXCR anew, one entry per CDR3 protein. The sample carries under 200,000 distinct CDR3 sequences, around 94% recorded once. The recently defined diagnostic criteria for definite or probable disease were met by the Susac syndrome patients. As to this clonotype: Its antigen remains unknown.

CDR3 size: 17 residues. Trimming stripped 5 bases from V and 2 bases from J, with 19 bases between. The V gene's germline CDR1 is MNHNS and CDR2 SASEGT. The source is a human donor with Susac syndrome. Sequencing was carried out using CD4+ T cells from PBMCs. The chain carries TRBV6-1 and TRBJ1-5; D is possibly TRBD1 (6 bases). CDR3 sequence reads: CASSPPAGAPGNQPQHF. CDR3 bases: TGTGCCAGCAGTCCCCCCGCGGGGGCGCCCGGCAATCAGCCCCAGCATTTT.